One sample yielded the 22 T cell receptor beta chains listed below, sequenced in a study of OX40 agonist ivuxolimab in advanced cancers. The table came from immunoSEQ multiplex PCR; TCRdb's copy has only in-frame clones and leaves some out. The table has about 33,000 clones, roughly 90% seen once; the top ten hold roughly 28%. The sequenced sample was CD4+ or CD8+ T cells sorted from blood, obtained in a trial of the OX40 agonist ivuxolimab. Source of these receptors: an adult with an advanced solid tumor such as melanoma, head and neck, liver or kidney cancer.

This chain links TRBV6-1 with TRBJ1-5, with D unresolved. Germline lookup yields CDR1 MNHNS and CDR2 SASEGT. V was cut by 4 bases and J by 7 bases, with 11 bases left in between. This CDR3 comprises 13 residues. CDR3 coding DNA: TGTGCCAGCAGTGCAGTTCTCCGCCAGCCCCAGCATTTT. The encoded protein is CASSAVLRQPQHF.

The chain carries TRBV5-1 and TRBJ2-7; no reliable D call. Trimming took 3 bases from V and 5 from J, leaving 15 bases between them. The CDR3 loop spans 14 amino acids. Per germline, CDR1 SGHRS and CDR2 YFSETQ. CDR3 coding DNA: TGCGCCAGCAGCTCCCGGCGCCCCACTGACGAGCAGTACTTC. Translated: CASSSRRPTDEQYF.

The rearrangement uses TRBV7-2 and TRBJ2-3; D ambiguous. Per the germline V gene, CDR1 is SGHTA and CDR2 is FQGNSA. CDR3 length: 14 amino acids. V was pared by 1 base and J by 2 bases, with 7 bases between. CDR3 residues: CASSLVGYTDTQYF. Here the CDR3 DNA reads TGTGCCAGCAGCTTAGTGGGGTACACAGATACGCAGTATTTT.

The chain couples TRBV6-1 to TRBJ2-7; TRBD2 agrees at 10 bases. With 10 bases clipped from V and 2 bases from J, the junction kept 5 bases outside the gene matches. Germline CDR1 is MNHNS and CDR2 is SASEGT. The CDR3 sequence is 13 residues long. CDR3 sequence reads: CATLAGAPYEQYF. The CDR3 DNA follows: TGTGCCACCCTAGCGGGGGCCCCCTACGAGCAGTACTTC.

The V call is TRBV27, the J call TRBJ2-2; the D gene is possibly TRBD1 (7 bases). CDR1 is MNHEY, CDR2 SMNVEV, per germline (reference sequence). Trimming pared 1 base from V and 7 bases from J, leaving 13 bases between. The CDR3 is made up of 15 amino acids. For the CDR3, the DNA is TGTGCCAGCAGTTTATTTTACCAGGGGGGCGGGGAGCTGTTTTTT. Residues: CASSLFYQGGGELFF.

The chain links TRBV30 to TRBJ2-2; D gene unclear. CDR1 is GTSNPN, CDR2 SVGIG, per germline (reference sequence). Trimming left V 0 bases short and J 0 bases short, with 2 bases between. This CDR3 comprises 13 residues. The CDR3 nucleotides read TGTGCCTGGAGTGTAGCGAACACCGGGGAGCTGTTTTTT. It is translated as CAWSVANTGELFF.

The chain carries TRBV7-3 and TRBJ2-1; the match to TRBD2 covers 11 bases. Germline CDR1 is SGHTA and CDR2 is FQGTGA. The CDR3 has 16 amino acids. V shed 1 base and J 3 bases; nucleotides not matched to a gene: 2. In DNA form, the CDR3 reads TGTGCCAGCAGCTTAAGCCTAGCGGGAGGCTACAATGAGCAGTTCTTC. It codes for CASSLSLAGGYNEQFF.

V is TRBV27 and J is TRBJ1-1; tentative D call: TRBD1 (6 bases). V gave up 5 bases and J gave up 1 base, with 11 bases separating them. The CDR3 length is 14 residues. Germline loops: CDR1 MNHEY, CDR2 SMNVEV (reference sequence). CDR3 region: CASSIKTGNTEAFF. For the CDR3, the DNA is TGTGCCAGCAGTATAAAGACAGGGAACACTGAAGCTTTCTTT.

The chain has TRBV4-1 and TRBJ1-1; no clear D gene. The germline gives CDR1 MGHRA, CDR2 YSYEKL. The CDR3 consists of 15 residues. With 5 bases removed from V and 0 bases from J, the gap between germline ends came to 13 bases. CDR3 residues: CASSFAAGMNTEAFF. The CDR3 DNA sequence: TGCGCCAGCAGCTTTGCGGCCGGGATGAACACTGAAGCTTTCTTT.

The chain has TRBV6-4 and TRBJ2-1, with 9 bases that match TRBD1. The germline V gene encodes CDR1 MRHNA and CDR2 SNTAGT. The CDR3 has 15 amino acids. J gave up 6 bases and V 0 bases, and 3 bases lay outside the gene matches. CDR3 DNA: TGTGCCAGCAGTGACTCGACAGGGGGGGTCAATGAGCAGTTCTTC. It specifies CASSDSTGGVNEQFF.

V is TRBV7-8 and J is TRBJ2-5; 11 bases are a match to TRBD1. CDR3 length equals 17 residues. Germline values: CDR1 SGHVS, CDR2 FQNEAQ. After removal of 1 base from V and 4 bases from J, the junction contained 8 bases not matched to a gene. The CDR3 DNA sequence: TGTGCCAGCAGCTTAGTAGACCGGGACAGGGGGACAGAGACCCAGTACTTC. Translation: CASSLVDRDRGTETQYF.

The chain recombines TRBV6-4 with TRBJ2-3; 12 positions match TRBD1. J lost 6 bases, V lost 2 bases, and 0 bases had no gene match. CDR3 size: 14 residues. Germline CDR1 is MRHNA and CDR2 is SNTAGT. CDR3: CASSDGTGGDTQYF. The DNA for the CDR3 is TGTGCCAGCAGTGACGGGACAGGGGGCGATACGCAGTATTTT.

This chain's CDR3 is CASSSPGQGNTEAFF. CDR3 coding DNA: TGTGCCAGCAGCTCCCCGGGACAGGGGAACACTGAAGCTTTCTTT. This sequence joins TRBV7-9 and TRBJ1-1; 9 bases line up with TRBD1. CDR3 length: 15 residues. CDR1 SEHNR and CDR2 FQNEAQ come from the germline V gene (reference sequence). The V gene end was trimmed by 4 bases and the J gene end by 1 base; junction bases not matched to a gene: 4.

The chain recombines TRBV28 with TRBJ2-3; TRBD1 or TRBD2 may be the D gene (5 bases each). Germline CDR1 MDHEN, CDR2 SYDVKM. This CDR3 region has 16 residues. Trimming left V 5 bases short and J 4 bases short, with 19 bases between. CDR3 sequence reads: CASSLSYSGSADTQYF. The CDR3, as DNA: TGTGCCAGCAGTCTCTCATATTCAGGGAGTGCAGATACGCAGTATTTT.

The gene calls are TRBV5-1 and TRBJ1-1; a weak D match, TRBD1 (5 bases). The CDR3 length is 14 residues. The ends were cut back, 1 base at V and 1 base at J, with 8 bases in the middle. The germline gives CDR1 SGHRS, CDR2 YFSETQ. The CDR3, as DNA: TGCGCCAGCAGCTTGTTCGGGGCGAACACTGAAGCTTTCTTT. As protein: CASSLFGANTEAFF.

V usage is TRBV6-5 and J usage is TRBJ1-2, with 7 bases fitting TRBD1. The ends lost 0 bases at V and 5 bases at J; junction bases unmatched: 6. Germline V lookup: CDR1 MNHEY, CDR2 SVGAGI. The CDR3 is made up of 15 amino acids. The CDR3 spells CASSYSGRGWYGYTF. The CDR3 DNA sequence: TGTGCCAGCAGTTACTCCGGCAGGGGGTGGTATGGCTACACCTTC.

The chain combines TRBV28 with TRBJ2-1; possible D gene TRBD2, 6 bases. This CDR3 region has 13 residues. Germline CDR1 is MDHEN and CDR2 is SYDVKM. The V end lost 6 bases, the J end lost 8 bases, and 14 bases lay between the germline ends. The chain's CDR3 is CASRTGTHYEQFF. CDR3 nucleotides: TGTGCCAGCAGGACCGGGACTCACTATGAGCAGTTCTTC.

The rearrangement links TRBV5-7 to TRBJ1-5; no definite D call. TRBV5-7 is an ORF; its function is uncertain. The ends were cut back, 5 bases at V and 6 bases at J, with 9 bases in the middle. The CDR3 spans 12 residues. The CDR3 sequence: CASRPSCQPQHF. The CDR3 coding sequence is TGTGCCAGCAGACCTAGTTGTCAGCCCCAGCATTTT.

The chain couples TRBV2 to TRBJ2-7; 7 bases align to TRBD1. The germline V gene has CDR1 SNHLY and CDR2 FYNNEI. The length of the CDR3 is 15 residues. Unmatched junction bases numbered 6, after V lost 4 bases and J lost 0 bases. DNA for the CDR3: TGTGCCAGCAGTGTGGACAGGAGGAGCTCCTACGAGCAGTACTTC. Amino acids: CASSVDRRSSYEQYF. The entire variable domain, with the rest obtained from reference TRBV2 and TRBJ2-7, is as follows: EPEVTQTPSHQVTQMGQEVILRCVPISNHLYFYWYRQILGQKVEFLVSFYNNEISEKSEIFDDQFSVERPDGSNFTLKIRSTKLEDSAMYFCASSVDRRSSYEQYFGPGTRLTVT.

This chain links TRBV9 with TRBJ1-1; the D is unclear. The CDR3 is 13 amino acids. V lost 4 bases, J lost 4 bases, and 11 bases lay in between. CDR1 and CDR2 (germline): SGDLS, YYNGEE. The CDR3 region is CASSLGGSTEAFF. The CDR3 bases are TGTGCCAGCAGCCTTGGAGGGAGCACTGAAGCTTTCTTT.

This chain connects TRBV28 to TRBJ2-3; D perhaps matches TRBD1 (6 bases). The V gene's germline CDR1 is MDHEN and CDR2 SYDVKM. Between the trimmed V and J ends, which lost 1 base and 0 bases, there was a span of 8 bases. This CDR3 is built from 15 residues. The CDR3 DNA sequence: TGTGCCAGCAGTTTATTACAGGGCAGCACAGATACGCAGTATTTT. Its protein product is CASSLLQGSTDTQYF.

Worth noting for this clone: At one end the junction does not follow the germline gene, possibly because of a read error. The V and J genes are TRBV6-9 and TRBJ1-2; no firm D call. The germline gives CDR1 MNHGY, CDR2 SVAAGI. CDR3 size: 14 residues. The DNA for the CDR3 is TGTGCCGGCAGTCAACCGGGAACTTCCTATGGCTACACCTTC. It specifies CAGSQPGTSYGYTF.